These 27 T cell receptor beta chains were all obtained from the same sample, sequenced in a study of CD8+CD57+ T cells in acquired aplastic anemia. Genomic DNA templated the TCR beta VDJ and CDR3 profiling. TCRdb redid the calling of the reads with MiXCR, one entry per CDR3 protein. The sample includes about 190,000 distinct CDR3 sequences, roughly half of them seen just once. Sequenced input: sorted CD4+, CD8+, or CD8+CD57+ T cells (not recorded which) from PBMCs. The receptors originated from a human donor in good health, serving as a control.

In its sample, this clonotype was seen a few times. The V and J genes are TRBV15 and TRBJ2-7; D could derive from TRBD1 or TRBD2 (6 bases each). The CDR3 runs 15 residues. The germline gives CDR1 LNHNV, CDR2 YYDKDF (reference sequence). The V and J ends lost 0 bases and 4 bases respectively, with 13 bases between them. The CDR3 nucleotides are TGTGCCACCAGCAGAGATCTCGGGGGCTCATACGAGCAGTACTTC. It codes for CATSRDLGGSYEQYF.

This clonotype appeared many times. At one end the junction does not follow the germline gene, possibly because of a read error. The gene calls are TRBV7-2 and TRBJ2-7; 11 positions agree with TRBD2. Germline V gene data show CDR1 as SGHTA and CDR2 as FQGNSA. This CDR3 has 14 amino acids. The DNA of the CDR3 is TGTGCCTGCAGCACCGGACTAGCGGGTTCCGAGCAGTACTTC. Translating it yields CACSTGLAGSEQYF.

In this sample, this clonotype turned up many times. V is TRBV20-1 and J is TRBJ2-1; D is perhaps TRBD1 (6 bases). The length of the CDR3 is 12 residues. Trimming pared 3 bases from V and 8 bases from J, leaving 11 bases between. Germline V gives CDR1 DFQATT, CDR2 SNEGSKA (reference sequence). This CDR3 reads CSASQQGHEQFF. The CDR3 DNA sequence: TGCAGTGCTAGCCAACAGGGCCATGAGCAGTTCTTC.

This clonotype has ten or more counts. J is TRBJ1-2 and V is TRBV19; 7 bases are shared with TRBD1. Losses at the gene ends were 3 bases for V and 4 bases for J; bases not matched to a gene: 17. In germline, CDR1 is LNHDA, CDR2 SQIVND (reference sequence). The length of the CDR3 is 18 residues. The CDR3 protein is CASSIPPGQSPTIYGYTF. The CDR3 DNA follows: TGTGCCAGTAGTATTCCCCCGGGACAGAGCCCCACCATCTATGGCTACACCTTC.

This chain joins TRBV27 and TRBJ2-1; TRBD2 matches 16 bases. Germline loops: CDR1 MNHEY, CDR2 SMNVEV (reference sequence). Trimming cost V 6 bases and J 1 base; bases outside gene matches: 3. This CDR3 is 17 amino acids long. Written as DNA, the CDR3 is TGTGCCAGCAGGGGACTAGCGGGGGGGCAATCCTACAATGAGCAGTTCTTC. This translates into CASRGLAGGQSYNEQFF.

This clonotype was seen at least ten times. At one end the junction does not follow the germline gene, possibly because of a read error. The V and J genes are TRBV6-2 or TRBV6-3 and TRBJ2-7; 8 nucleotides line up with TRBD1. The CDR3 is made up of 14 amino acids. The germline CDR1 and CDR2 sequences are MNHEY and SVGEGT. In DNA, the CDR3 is TGTGCCAGCAGGGAGTCTGGATCGGACAGGGACGCACACTTC. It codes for CASRESGSDRDAHF.

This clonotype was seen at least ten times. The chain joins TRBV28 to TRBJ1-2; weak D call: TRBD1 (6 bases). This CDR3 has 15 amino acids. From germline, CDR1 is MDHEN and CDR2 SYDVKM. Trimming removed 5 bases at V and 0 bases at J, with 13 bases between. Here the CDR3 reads CASSPRQAANYGYTF. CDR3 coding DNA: TGTGCCAGCAGTCCCAGACAGGCAGCTAACTATGGCTACACCTTC.

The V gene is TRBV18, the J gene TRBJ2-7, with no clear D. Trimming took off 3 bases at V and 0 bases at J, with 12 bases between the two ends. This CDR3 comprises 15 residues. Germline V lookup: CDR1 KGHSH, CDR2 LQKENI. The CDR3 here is CASSPPNTISYEQYF. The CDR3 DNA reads TGTGCCAGCTCACCCCCAAACACTATCTCCTACGAGCAGTACTTC.

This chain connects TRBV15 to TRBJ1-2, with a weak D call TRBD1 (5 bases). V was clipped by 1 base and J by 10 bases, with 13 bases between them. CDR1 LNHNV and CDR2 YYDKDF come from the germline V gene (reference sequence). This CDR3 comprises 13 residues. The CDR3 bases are TGTGCCACCAGCAGAGGGGGAGGGGCGGTCTACACCTTC. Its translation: CATSRGGGAVYTF.

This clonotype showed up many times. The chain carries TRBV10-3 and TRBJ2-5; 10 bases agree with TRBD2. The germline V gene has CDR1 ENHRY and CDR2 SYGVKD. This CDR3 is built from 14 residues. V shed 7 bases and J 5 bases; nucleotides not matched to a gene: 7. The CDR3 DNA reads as TGTGCCATCAAGAGCGGGGGGGCGTTGGAGACCCAGTACTTC. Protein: CAIKSGGALETQYF.

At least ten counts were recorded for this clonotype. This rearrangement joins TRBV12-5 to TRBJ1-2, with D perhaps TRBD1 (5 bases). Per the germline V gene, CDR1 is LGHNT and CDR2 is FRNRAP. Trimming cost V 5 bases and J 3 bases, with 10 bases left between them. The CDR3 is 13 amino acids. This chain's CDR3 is CASGLGTDYGYTF. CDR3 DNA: TGTGCTAGTGGTCTCGGGACGGACTATGGCTACACCTTC.

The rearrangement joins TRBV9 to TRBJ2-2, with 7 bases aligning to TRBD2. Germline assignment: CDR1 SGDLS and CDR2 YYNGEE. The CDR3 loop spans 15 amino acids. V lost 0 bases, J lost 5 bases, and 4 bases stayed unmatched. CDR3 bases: TGTGCCAGCAGCGTAGGCGGGGGATCGACCGGGGAGCTGTTTTTT. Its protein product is CASSVGGGSTGELFF.

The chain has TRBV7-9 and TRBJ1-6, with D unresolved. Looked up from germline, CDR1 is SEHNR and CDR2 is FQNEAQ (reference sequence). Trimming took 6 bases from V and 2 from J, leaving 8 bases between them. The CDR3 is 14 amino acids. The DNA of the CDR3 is TGTGCCAGCAGGGATTCTACCTATAATTCACCCCTCCACTTT. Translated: CASRDSTYNSPLHF. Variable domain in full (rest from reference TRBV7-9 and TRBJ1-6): DTGVSQNPRHKITKRGQNVTFRCDPISEHNRLYWYRQTLGQGPEFLTYFQNEAQLEKSRLLSDRFSAERPKGSFSTLEIQRTEQGDSAMYLCASRDSTYNSPLHFGNGTRLTVT.

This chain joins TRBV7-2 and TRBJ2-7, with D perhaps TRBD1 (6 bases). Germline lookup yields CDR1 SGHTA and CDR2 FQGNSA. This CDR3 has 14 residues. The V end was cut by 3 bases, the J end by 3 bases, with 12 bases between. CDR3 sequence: CASSFAGARYEQYF. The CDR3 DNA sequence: TGTGCCAGCAGCTTTGCAGGGGCGCGCTACGAGCAGTACTTC.

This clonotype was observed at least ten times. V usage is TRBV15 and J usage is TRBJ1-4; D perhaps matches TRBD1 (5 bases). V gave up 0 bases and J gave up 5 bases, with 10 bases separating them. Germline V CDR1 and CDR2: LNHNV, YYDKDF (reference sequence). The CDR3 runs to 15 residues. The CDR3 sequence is CATSREGQKNEKLFF. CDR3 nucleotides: TGTGCCACCAGCAGAGAGGGGCAGAAAAATGAAAAACTGTTTTTT. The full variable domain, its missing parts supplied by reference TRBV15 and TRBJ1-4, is DAMVIQNPRYQVTQFGKPVTLSCSQTLNHNVMYWYQQKSSQAPKLLFHYYDKDFNNEADTPDNFQSRRPNTSFCFLDIRSPGLGDTAMYLCATSREGQKNEKLFFGSGTQLSVL.

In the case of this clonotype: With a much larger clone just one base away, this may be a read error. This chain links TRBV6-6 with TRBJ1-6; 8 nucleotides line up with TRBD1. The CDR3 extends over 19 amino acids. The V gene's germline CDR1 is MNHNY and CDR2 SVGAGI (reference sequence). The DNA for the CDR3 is TGTGCCAGCAGTTACTCGCGGAAACAGGGGGATCCCTATAATTCACCCTTCCACTTT. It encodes CASSYSRKQGDPYNSPFHF.

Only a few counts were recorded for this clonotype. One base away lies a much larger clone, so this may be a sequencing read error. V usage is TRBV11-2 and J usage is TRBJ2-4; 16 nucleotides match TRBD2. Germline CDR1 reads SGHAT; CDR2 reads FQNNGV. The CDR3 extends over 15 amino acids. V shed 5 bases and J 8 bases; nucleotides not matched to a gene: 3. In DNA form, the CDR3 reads TGTGCCAGCAGCCTGGGGACTAGCGGGGGGGACATTCAGTACTTC. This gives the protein CASSLGTSGGDIQYF.

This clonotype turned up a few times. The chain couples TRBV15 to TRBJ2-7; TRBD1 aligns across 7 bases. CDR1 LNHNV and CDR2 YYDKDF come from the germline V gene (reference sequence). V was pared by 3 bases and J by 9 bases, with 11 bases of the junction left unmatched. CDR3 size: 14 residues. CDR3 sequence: CATSRAGGPMGQYF. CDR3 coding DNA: TGTGCCACCAGCAGGGCAGGGGGACCAATGGGGCAGTACTTC.

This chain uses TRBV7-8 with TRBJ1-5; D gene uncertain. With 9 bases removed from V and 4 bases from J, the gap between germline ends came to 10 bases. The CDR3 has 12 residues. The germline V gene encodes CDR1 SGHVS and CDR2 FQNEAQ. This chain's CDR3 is CASTQRNQPQHF. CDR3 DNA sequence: TGTGCCAGTACCCAAAGAAATCAGCCCCAGCATTTT.

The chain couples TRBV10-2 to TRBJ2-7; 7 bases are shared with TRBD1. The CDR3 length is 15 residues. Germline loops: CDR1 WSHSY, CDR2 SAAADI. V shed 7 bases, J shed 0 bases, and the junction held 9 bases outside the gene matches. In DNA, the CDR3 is TGCGCCAGCAACGCCGGGACAGCCAACTCCTACGAGCAGTACTTC. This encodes CASNAGTANSYEQYF.

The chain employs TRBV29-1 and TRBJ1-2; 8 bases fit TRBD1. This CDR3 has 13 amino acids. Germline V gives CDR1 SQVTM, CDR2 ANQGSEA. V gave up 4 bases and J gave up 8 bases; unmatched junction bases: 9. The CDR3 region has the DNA TGCAGCGTTGTCCCCAGGGGGCAGTACGGCTACACCTTC. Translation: CSVVPRGQYGYTF.

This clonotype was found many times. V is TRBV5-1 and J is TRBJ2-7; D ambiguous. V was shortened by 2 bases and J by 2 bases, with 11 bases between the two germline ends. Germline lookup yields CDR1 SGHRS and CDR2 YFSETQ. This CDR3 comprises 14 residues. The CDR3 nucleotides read TGCGCCAGCAGCTTTCGTACGGATACCTACGAGCAGTACTTC. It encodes CASSFRTDTYEQYF.

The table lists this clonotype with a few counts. The CDR3 loop reads CASSEGYNSPLHF. The CDR3 DNA reads TGCGCCAGCAGTGAGGGCTATAATTCACCCCTCCACTTT. This chain uses TRBV10-1 with TRBJ1-6; the D is unclear. The CDR3 has 13 amino acids. Germline-derived CDR1 and CDR2 are WNHNN and SYGVQD (reference sequence). V lost 2 bases to trimming and J lost 3 bases, with 2 bases between them.

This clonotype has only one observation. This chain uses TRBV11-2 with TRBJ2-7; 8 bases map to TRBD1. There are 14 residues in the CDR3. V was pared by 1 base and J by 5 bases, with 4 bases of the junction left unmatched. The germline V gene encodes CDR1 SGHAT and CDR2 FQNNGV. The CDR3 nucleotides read TGTGCCAGCAGCTTAGGGGACAGGTCCCACGAGCAGTACTTC. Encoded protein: CASSLGDRSHEQYF.

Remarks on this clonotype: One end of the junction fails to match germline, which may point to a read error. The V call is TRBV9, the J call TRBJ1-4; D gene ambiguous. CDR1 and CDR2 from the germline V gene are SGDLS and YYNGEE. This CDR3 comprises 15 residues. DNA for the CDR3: TGTGCCAGCAGCGTAGATCCGGTAACTAGTGAAAAACTGTTTTTT. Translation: CASSVDPVTSEKLFF.

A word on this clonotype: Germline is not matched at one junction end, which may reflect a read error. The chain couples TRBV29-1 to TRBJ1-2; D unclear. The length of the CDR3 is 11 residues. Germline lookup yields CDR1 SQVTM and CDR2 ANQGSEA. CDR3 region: CSVEETSMIFF. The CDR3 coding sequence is TGCAGCGTTGAAGAAACGAGTATGATTTTCTTC.

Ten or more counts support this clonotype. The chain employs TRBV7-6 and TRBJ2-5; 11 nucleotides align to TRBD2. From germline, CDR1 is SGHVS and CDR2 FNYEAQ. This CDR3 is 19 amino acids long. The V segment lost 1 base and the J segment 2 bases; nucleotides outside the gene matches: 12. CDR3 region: CASSLGPLTSGDHQETQYF. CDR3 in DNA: TGTGCCAGCAGCTTAGGTCCCCTGACTAGCGGGGACCATCAAGAGACCCAGTACTTC.